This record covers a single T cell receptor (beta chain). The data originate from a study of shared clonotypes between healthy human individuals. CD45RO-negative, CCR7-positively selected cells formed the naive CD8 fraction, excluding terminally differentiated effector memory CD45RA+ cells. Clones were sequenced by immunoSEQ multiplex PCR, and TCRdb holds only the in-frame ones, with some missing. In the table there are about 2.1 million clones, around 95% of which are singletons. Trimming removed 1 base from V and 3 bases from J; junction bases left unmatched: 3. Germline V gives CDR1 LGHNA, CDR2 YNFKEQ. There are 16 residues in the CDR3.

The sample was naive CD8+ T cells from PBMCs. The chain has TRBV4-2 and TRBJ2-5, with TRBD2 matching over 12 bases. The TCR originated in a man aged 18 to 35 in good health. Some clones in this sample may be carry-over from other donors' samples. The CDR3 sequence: CASSQAPSGREETQYF. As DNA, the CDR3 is TGTGCCAGCAGCCAAGCCCCTAGCGGGAGGGAAGAGACCCAGTACTTC.